A selection of T cell receptor beta chains follows, all from one sample in a study of beta chain features in type 1 diabetes. Libraries were prepared by immunoSEQ multiplex PCR; TCRdb keeps only in-frame clonotypes and omits some of them. The data contain 300,000 to 350,000 clones, roughly 12% of them seen just once; the ten biggest clones take up approximately 0.016%. Sequenced sample: naive CD4+ T cells from blood. These receptors were collected from a woman aged 18 to 35 with type 1 diabetes. Each CDR3 is given with its conserved first and last residue. Fields, in order: J gene, clone size, V gene, CDR3 length, D gene, CDR3 protein, CDR3 DNA. D genes are given only for firm matches. The listing skips clone size in some rows; elsewhere it reads once, few, many or a size class.

TRBJ2-6	few	TRBV2	16	TRBD2	CASLGEGVSGANVLTF	TGTGCCAGTCTGGGGGAGGGAGTCTCTGGGGCCAACGTCCTGACTTTC
TRBJ2-3	few	TRBV11-3	13	TRBD2	CASSLSGEGTQYF	TGTGCCAGCAGCCTCTCGGGGGAGGGTACGCAGTATTTT
TRBJ2-1	-	TRBV14	17	TRBD2	CASSQDLTSGAYNEQFF	TGTGCCAGCAGCCAAGATCTCACTAGCGGGGCCTACAATGAGCAGTTCTTC
TRBJ2-6	few	TRBV6-5	13	-	CASGGFGANVLTF	TGTGCCAGCGGGGGCTTTGGGGCCAACGTCCTGACTTTC
TRBJ1-4	-	TRBV25-1	13	-	CASSNQGREKLFF	TGTGCCAGCAGTAACCAGGGACGGGAGAAACTGTTTTTT
TRBJ2-5	-	TRBV7-9	16	-	CASSLTGGYWQETQYF	TGTGCCAGCAGCTTGACTGGCGGGTATTGGCAAGAGACCCAGTACTTC
TRBJ2-1	-	TRBV15	18	TRBD2	CATSRVRGLAGHYNEQFF	TGTGCCACCAGCAGAGTGCGTGGCTTAGCGGGCCACTACAATGAGCAGTTCTTC
TRBJ2-1	-	TRBV5-1	13	TRBD2	CASSSGTMTEQFF	TGCGCCAGCAGCTCCGGGACTATGACTGAGCAGTTCTTC
TRBJ1-2	-	TRBV7-2	15	-	CASSFNGGMPYGYTF	TGTGCCAGCAGCTTTAACGGGGGGATGCCCTATGGCTACACCTTC
TRBJ1-1	-	TRBV27	13	-	CASSLVGVAGAFF	TGTGCCAGCAGTTTGGTGGGAGTCGCTGGGGCTTTCTTT
TRBJ1-2	few	TRBV19	13	TRBD1	CASSPRTGAGYTF	TGTGCCAGTAGTCCCCGGACAGGGGCTGGCTACACCTTC
TRBJ2-2	-	TRBV7-9	15	TRBD1	CASTQGADNSGELFF	TGTGCCAGCACACAGGGGGCGGATAATTCCGGGGAGCTGTTTTTT
TRBJ1-1	few	TRBV7-9	13	-	CASSLDQDREAFF	TGTGCCAGCAGCTTAGACCAAGACAGGGAAGCTTTCTTT
TRBJ1-2	-	TRBV29-1	14	TRBD1	CSVLGAGGNYGYTF	TGCAGCGTTTTAGGGGCAGGGGGGAACTATGGCTACACCTTC
TRBJ2-1	-	TRBV5-1	16	TRBD2	CASSLPGLAGALEQFF	TGCGCCAGCAGCTTGCCGGGACTAGCGGGAGCTCTTGAGCAGTTCTTC
TRBJ1-2	few	TRBV7-9	15	TRBD1	CASSLPRTGYYGYTF	TGTGCCAGCAGCTTACCGAGGACAGGATACTATGGCTACACCTTC
TRBJ2-3	few	TRBV11-2	11	-	CASRAADTQYF	TGTGCCAGCAGAGCGGCAGATACGCAGTATTTT